This record covers a single T cell receptor (beta chain). What it recognizes is unknown. An end of the junction differs from the germline gene, which may be a read error. Extraction of total RNA produced a minimum of 5 micrograms from each sample. The CDR3 covers 12 residues. The germline CDR1 and CDR2 sequences are SGHAT and FQNNGV. These data belong to a study of blood T cells in healthy people across ages. The study's findings and limits: Researchers deemed the diversity estimates from one million T cells underestimates.

The use of a sample-barcoded 5' primer and a J-beta primer mix characterized a second PCR of about 7 to 12 cycles. MiXCR, run by TCRdb on the 5' RACE reads, gives a single entry per CDR3 protein. The repertoire has 700,000 to 900,000 distinct CDR3 sequences, around 24% of them found once; the top ten carry under 3%. This sample was also put to use in a study of T cells of mothers and their children. This second study says: Using the M1S primer, the second PCR added sample barcodes along with 2-4 random nucleotides. Thymic selection molds TCR recombination products alike in related and unrelated pairs.

The origin of this receptor is a boy younger than 18 in good health. Sequencing was performed on blood. The chain has TRBV11-2 and TRBJ2-3, with TRBD2 as a possible D gene (5 bases). The CDR3 reads CASSSGVAQYNF. Written as DNA, the CDR3 is TGTGCCAGCAGCTCCGGGGTAGCCCAATACAATTTT.